This T cell receptor beta chain was sequenced in a study of T cells after yellow fever vaccination. Points from the study as a whole: A large majority of primary-vaccination clones showed up again after the booster (approximately 96% CD4, around 88% CD8). A secondary response was less intense yet reached its peak sooner, at day 5 versus 15.

The germline gives CDR1 SGHRS, CDR2 YFSETQ. After removal of 4 bases from V and 1 base from J, the junction contained 8 bases not matched to a gene. The CDR3 spans 16 residues. Synthesis of TCR cDNA relied on 5'RACE template switching, which attached a universal primer site and UMIs. MiXCR, applied by TCRdb to the 5' RACE reads, yields one record per CDR3 protein. This sample has around 590,000 distinct CDR3 sequences, with 12% found just once. About this clonotype: As yet, its antigen is unknown.

This receptor was taken from a man aged 25 to 40 who received the YFV17D yellow fever vaccine. The sample here was PBMCs, taken on the day of the yellow fever booster vaccination. The chain links TRBV5-1 to TRBJ2-3, with TRBD1 identical over 8 bases. CDR3 DNA: TGCGCCAGCAGCCCCGGGACAGGTGGGGGCACAGATACGCAGTATTTT. It is translated as CASSPGTGGGTDTQYF.